The rows below give T cell receptor beta chains drawn from one sample of a study of Ad26.COV2.S vaccination and SARS-CoV-2 variants. Data came from immunoSEQ multiplex PCR; TCRdb stores just in-frame clones and leaves some out. This repertoire shows 300,000 to 350,000 clones, around 84% found once; its top ten account for approximately 1.9%. Sequencing used peripheral blood, obtained in a trial of Ad26.COV2.S vaccine versus placebo. Receptors were obtained from a person between 18 and 65 years old who received the Ad26.COV2.S COVID-19 vaccine or a placebo. CDR3s include the opening cysteine and the closing phenylalanine or tryptophan. The order of the fields is clone size, D gene, V gene, J gene, CDR3 protein, CDR3 DNA. D genes are given only for firm matches. Not every row has a clone size; where given, it reads once, few, many or a size class.

clone size: -; D gene: TRBD1; V gene: TRBV5-1; J gene: TRBJ2-5; CDR3 protein: CASAEGQVETQYF; CDR3 DNA: TGCGCCAGCGCTGAGGGACAGGTAGAGACCCAGTACTTC
clone size: -; D gene: -; V gene: TRBV5-1; J gene: TRBJ1-3; CDR3 protein: CASSLEGGPGNTIYF; CDR3 DNA: TGCGCCAGCAGCTTGGAGGGGGGGCCCGGAAACACCATATATTTT
clone size: -; D gene: -; V gene: TRBV5-4; J gene: TRBJ2-7; CDR3 protein: CASSLVGGSSYEQYF; CDR3 DNA: TGTGCCAGCAGCTTGGTTGGGGGCAGCTCCTACGAGCAGTACTTC
clone size: -; D gene: -; V gene: TRBV6-1; J gene: TRBJ2-2; CDR3 protein: CASSEAFGDTGELFF; CDR3 DNA: TGTGCCAGCAGTGAAGCGTTCGGGGACACCGGGGAGCTGTTTTTT
clone size: -; D gene: -; V gene: TRBV19; J gene: TRBJ1-2; CDR3 protein: CATTYSRANYGYTF; CDR3 DNA: TGTGCCACTACCTACTCGAGAGCTAACTATGGCTACACCTTC
clone size: -; D gene: TRBD2; V gene: TRBV2; J gene: TRBJ2-2; CDR3 protein: CASNGGFSGAASTGELFF; CDR3 DNA: TGTGCCAGCAATGGCGGTTTTAGCGGGGCCGCCAGCACCGGGGAGCTGTTTTTT
clone size: once; D gene: TRBD1; V gene: TRBV18; J gene: TRBJ1-1; CDR3 protein: CASSPQGAFSNTEAFF; CDR3 DNA: TGTGCCAGCTCACCACAGGGGGCCTTTTCTAACACTGAAGCTTTCTTT
clone size: few; D gene: -; V gene: TRBV2; J gene: TRBJ1-5; CDR3 protein: CASSGWRDNQPQHF; CDR3 DNA: TGTGCCAGCAGTGGTTGGAGAGACAATCAGCCCCAGCATTTT
clone size: -; D gene: TRBD2; V gene: TRBV18; J gene: TRBJ2-7; CDR3 protein: CASSRAGGTYEQYF; CDR3 DNA: TGTGCCAGCTCCCGTGCGGGGGGAACCTACGAGCAGTACTTC
clone size: -; D gene: TRBD1; V gene: TRBV12-5; J gene: TRBJ1-2; CDR3 protein: CASGTGIGYTF; CDR3 DNA: TGTGCTAGTGGGACAGGGATAGGCTACACCTTC
clone size: -; D gene: TRBD2; V gene: TRBV4-1; J gene: TRBJ2-5; CDR3 protein: CASSQGLAGGRVQYF; CDR3 DNA: TGCGCCAGCAGCCAAGGATTAGCGGGGGGCCGGGTCCAGTACTTC
clone size: -; D gene: -; V gene: TRBV4-2; J gene: TRBJ2-3; CDR3 protein: CASSQGRSIYPLDTDTQYF; CDR3 DNA: TGTGCCAGCAGCCAAGGGAGGTCGATATACCCCCTGGACACAGATACGCAGTATTTT
clone size: -; D gene: -; V gene: TRBV7-6; J gene: TRBJ1-1; CDR3 protein: CASSSRRERMNTEAFF; CDR3 DNA: TGTGCCAGCAGCTCCAGGAGGGAGCGGATGAACACTGAAGCTTTCTTT
clone size: few; D gene: -; V gene: TRBV4-2; J gene: TRBJ1-3; CDR3 protein: CASSQQGKLNTIYF; CDR3 DNA: TGTGCCAGCAGCCAACAAGGGAAGCTAAACACCATATATTTT
clone size: -; D gene: -; V gene: TRBV7-9; J gene: TRBJ1-2; CDR3 protein: CASSLASGAYGYTF; CDR3 DNA: TGTGCCAGCAGCTTGGCATCAGGGGCCTATGGCTACACCTTC
clone size: -; D gene: TRBD2; V gene: TRBV3-1/TRBV3-2; J gene: TRBJ2-5; CDR3 protein: CASSQETSGARGETQYF; CDR3 DNA: TGTGCCAGCAGCCAAGAAACTAGCGGGGCCCGGGGAGAGACCCAGTACTTC
clone size: -; D gene: -; V gene: TRBV5-4; J gene: TRBJ2-7; CDR3 protein: CASTPDGYEQYF; CDR3 DNA: TGTGCCAGCACCCCGGACGGATACGAGCAGTACTTC
clone size: -; D gene: TRBD1; V gene: TRBV30; J gene: TRBJ1-2; CDR3 protein: CAWSPGLTGANYGYTF; CDR3 DNA: TGTGCCTGGAGCCCTGGTTTAACAGGGGCTAACTATGGCTACACCTTC
clone size: -; D gene: -; V gene: TRBV13; J gene: TRBJ1-4; CDR3 protein: CASSLGGGKGKLFF; CDR3 DNA: TGTGCCAGCAGCTTAGGCGGGGGAAAGGGAAAACTGTTTTTT
clone size: -; D gene: -; V gene: TRBV6-2/TRBV6-3; J gene: TRBJ1-3; CDR3 protein: CASSYGNTIYF; CDR3 DNA: TGTGCCAGCAGTTACGGAAACACCATATATTTT
clone size: -; D gene: -; V gene: TRBV10-3; J gene: TRBJ1-5; CDR3 protein: CAISESGGRNNQPQHF; CDR3 DNA: TGTGCCATCAGTGAGTCGGGGGGTCGGAACAATCAGCCCCAGCATTTT
clone size: once; D gene: -; V gene: TRBV29-1; J gene: TRBJ2-3; CDR3 protein: CSVYGGAQSGTQYF; CDR3 DNA: TGCAGCGTTTACGGCGGGGCCCAAAGCGGTACGCAGTATTTT
clone size: few; D gene: TRBD1; V gene: TRBV5-1; J gene: TRBJ1-4; CDR3 protein: CASSFGQEANEKLFF; CDR3 DNA: TGCGCCAGCAGCTTTGGACAGGAGGCTAATGAAAAACTGTTTTTT
clone size: -; D gene: TRBD1; V gene: TRBV14; J gene: TRBJ2-2; CDR3 protein: CASSTRGQGYGELFF; CDR3 DNA: TGTGCCAGCAGCACCCGGGGACAGGGCTACGGGGAGCTGTTTTTT
clone size: few; D gene: -; V gene: TRBV7-2; J gene: TRBJ1-2; CDR3 protein: CASSFSVPNYGYTF; CDR3 DNA: TGTGCCAGCAGCTTCAGCGTCCCTAACTATGGCTACACCTTC
clone size: -; D gene: -; V gene: TRBV18; J gene: TRBJ1-3; CDR3 protein: CASSPPGLTGNTIYF; CDR3 DNA: TGTGCCAGCTCACCACCGGGCCTGACTGGAAACACCATATATTTT
clone size: -; D gene: -; V gene: TRBV21-1; J gene: TRBJ2-3; CDR3 protein: CASRSGQGPYLSTDTQYF; CDR3 DNA: TGTGCCAGCAGGTCCGGACAGGGCCCTTACCTTAGCACAGATACGCAGTATTTT
clone size: -; D gene: -; V gene: TRBV30; J gene: TRBJ1-1; CDR3 protein: CAWSVRRARSIFPEAFF; CDR3 DNA: TGTGCCTGGAGTGTACGGAGGGCCCGATCGATATTCCCTGAAGCTTTCTTT
clone size: -; D gene: -; V gene: TRBV6-2/TRBV6-3; J gene: TRBJ2-3; CDR3 protein: CASSDTDTQYF; CDR3 DNA: TGTGCCAGCAGTGACACAGATACGCAGTATTTT
clone size: -; D gene: TRBD1; V gene: TRBV11-2; J gene: TRBJ2-5; CDR3 protein: CASSSGQGPETQYF; CDR3 DNA: TGTGCCAGCAGCTCGGGACAGGGCCCAGAGACCCAGTACTTC
clone size: -; D gene: -; V gene: TRBV7-9; J gene: TRBJ2-7; CDR3 protein: CASSPGQTFGEQYF; CDR3 DNA: TGTGCCAGCAGCCCTGGACAGACCTTTGGCGAGCAGTACTTC
clone size: -; D gene: -; V gene: TRBV19; J gene: TRBJ2-1; CDR3 protein: CASSVSYNEQFF; CDR3 DNA: TGTGCCAGTTCAGTATCCTACAATGAGCAGTTCTTC
clone size: -; D gene: TRBD1; V gene: TRBV7-2; J gene: TRBJ1-3; CDR3 protein: CASSFSGTGNSGNTIYF; CDR3 DNA: TGTGCCAGCAGCTTTTCCGGGACAGGGAACTCTGGAAACACCATATATTTT
clone size: -; D gene: -; V gene: TRBV19; J gene: TRBJ2-4; CDR3 protein: CASSITGVTPAKNIQYF; CDR3 DNA: TGTGCCAGTAGTATAACGGGCGTGACCCCCGCCAAAAACATTCAGTACTTC
clone size: -; D gene: TRBD1; V gene: TRBV6-1; J gene: TRBJ1-2; CDR3 protein: CASSDPGRDRNGYTF; CDR3 DNA: TGTGCCAGCAGTGACCCCGGAAGGGACAGGAATGGCTACACCTTC
clone size: -; D gene: TRBD1; V gene: TRBV3-1/TRBV3-2; J gene: TRBJ1-1; CDR3 protein: CASGRQGDTEAFF; CDR3 DNA: TGTGCCAGCGGCCGACAGGGGGACACTGAAGCTTTCTTT
clone size: -; D gene: TRBD1; V gene: TRBV10-3; J gene: TRBJ1-5; CDR3 protein: CAIGGDRGFSNQPQHF; CDR3 DNA: TGTGCCATCGGGGGGGACAGGGGTTTTAGCAATCAGCCCCAGCATTTT
clone size: -; D gene: -; V gene: TRBV7-2; J gene: TRBJ2-5; CDR3 protein: CASSLETGGETQYF; CDR3 DNA: TGTGCCAGCAGCTTAGAAACGGGCGGCGAGACCCAGTACTTC
clone size: -; D gene: TRBD2; V gene: TRBV4-3; J gene: TRBJ2-4; CDR3 protein: CASSRLRGAKNIQYF; CDR3 DNA: TGCGCCAGCAGCCGGTTGCGGGGGGCCAAAAACATTCAGTACTTC
clone size: -; D gene: TRBD1; V gene: TRBV23-1; J gene: TRBJ2-7; CDR3 protein: CASSQSAGSRDRDSFHSYEQYF; CDR3 DNA: TGCGCCAGCAGTCAATCGGCGGGTTCGCGGGACAGGGATTCCTTCCACTCCTACGAGCAGTACTTC
clone size: -; D gene: -; V gene: TRBV10-3; J gene: TRBJ2-2; CDR3 protein: CAISEGRGPFNTGELFF; CDR3 DNA: TGTGCCATCAGTGAAGGGCGGGGGCCCTTCAACACCGGGGAGCTGTTTTTT
clone size: -; D gene: TRBD1; V gene: TRBV19; J gene: TRBJ2-2; CDR3 protein: CASKGGQGAVGELFF; CDR3 DNA: TGTGCCAGTAAAGGGGGACAGGGGGCCGTCGGGGAGCTGTTTTTT
clone size: once; D gene: TRBD2; V gene: TRBV4-1; J gene: TRBJ2-4; CDR3 protein: CASSRLAGVKNIQYF; CDR3 DNA: TGCGCCAGCAGCCGACTAGCGGGGGTTAAAAACATTCAGTACTTC
clone size: few; D gene: -; V gene: TRBV2; J gene: TRBJ1-2; CDR3 protein: CASSRTDGYTF; CDR3 DNA: TGTGCCAGCAGTCGGACAGATGGCTACACCTTC
clone size: -; D gene: TRBD2; V gene: TRBV10-2; J gene: TRBJ2-7; CDR3 protein: CASSDPLAGGTSSYEQYF; CDR3 DNA: TGCGCCAGCAGTGACCCACTAGCGGGGGGGACGAGCTCCTACGAGCAGTACTTC
clone size: -; D gene: -; V gene: TRBV11-2; J gene: TRBJ1-6; CDR3 protein: CASSLDLNSPLHF; CDR3 DNA: TGTGCCAGCAGCTTAGACCTAAATTCACCCCTCCACTTT
clone size: -; D gene: -; V gene: TRBV30; J gene: TRBJ1-1; CDR3 protein: CAWRRGENTEAFF; CDR3 DNA: TGTGCCTGGAGGAGGGGGGAGAACACTGAAGCTTTCTTT
clone size: -; D gene: -; V gene: TRBV19; J gene: TRBJ1-2; CDR3 protein: CASRRDIEWEYGYTF; CDR3 DNA: TGTGCCAGTAGGCGGGACATCGAATGGGAATATGGCTACACCTTC
clone size: -; D gene: -; V gene: TRBV6-5; J gene: TRBJ1-6; CDR3 protein: CASRKTGTSNSPLHF; CDR3 DNA: TGTGCCAGCAGGAAAACAGGGACCTCAAATTCACCCCTCCACTTT
clone size: -; D gene: -; V gene: TRBV5-1; J gene: TRBJ2-6; CDR3 protein: CASSSTRNGANVLTF; CDR3 DNA: TGCGCCAGCAGCTCCACAAGAAATGGGGCCAACGTCCTGACTTTC
clone size: -; D gene: TRBD1; V gene: TRBV7-2; J gene: TRBJ1-6; CDR3 protein: CASSPTGGSSSSYNSPLHF; CDR3 DNA: TGTGCCAGCAGCCCGACAGGGGGTTCCAGCAGCTCCTATAATTCACCCCTCCACTTT
clone size: -; D gene: -; V gene: TRBV20-1; J gene: TRBJ1-1; CDR3 protein: CSASSLNTEAFF; CDR3 DNA: TGCAGTGCTAGTTCACTAAACACTGAAGCTTTCTTT
clone size: -; D gene: TRBD1; V gene: TRBV5-4; J gene: TRBJ2-7; CDR3 protein: CASTGGQGPTYEQYF; CDR3 DNA: TGTGCCAGTACAGGAGGACAGGGGCCAACCTACGAGCAGTACTTC
clone size: -; D gene: TRBD2; V gene: TRBV7-2; J gene: TRBJ2-5; CDR3 protein: CASSLGLAGGWETQYF; CDR3 DNA: TGTGCCAGCAGCTTAGGGCTAGCGGGGGGCTGGGAGACCCAGTACTTC
clone size: -; D gene: TRBD2; V gene: TRBV15; J gene: TRBJ2-2; CDR3 protein: CATSFQVLAGVNTGELFF; CDR3 DNA: TGTGCCACCAGCTTCCAAGTACTAGCGGGGGTGAACACCGGGGAGCTGTTTTTT